The sequence of this T cell receptor beta chain was determined in a study of blood T cell repertoires in COVID-19. V lost 4 bases, J lost 6 bases, and 5 bases stayed unmatched. The germline V gene encodes CDR1 SEHNR and CDR2 FQNEAQ (reference sequence). This CDR3 spans 15 amino acids. Cohorts were determined from participant-reported clinical history. Authors' analysis steps: Amplification of reference gene primers provided the estimated nucleated cell counts. TCRdb's table, derived via immunoSEQ multiplex PCR, lists solely in-frame clones and lacks some. The V and J calls and clone size are taken from that table; D and trimming were inferred from the DNA. The sample comprises 200,000 to 250,000 clones, about 90% of which are singletons, and under 2.5% rests with the top ten.

Source material: PBMCs or T cells enriched from blood (not recorded which). The TCR was taken from a woman in her late teens or twenties who had recovered from COVID-19. The chain carries TRBV7-9 and TRBJ2-3, with TRBD2 matching over 12 bases. CDR3 amino acids: CASSSTSGGMDTQYF. The CDR3 bases are TGTGCCAGCAGCTCGACTAGCGGGGGAATGGATACGCAGTATTTT.